This entry lists 21 T cell receptor beta chains sequenced from one sample in a study of OX40 agonist ivuxolimab in advanced cancers. The method was immunoSEQ multiplex PCR; TCRdb's version includes in-frame clones alone and lacks a portion of them. This sample has approximately 59,000 clones; under 90% occur once, and the top ten carry approximately 2%. The sequenced sample was CD4+ or CD8+ T cells sorted from blood, obtained in a trial of the OX40 agonist ivuxolimab. The origin of the receptors is an adult with an advanced solid tumor such as melanoma, head and neck, liver or kidney cancer.

The chain recombines TRBV11-3 with TRBJ2-1, with 9 bases that match TRBD2. Per the germline V gene, CDR1 is SGHNT and CDR2 is YENEEA. CDR3 length: 14 residues. J gave up 5 bases and V 6 bases, and 5 bases lay outside the gene matches. The CDR3 region is CASSAGGPHNEQFF. As DNA, the CDR3 is TGTGCCAGCAGTGCGGGAGGGCCGCACAATGAGCAGTTCTTC.

The chain links TRBV15 to TRBJ2-7; no clear D. The CDR3 runs 15 residues. Germline CDR1 is LNHNV and CDR2 is YYDKDF (reference sequence). Trimming pared 1 base from V and 2 bases from J, leaving 12 bases between. CDR3 in amino acids: CATSRGWSQTYEQYF. DNA of the CDR3: TGTGCCACCAGCAGAGGTTGGAGCCAAACCTACGAGCAGTACTTC. The variable domain in full, with the rest retrieved from reference TRBV15 and TRBJ2-7, is DAMVIQNPRYQVTQFGKPVTLSCSQTLNHNVMYWYQQKSSQAPKLLFHYYDKDFNNEADTPDNFQSRRPNTSFCFLDIRSPGLGDTAMYLCATSRGWSQTYEQYFGPGTRLTVT.

The CDR3 coding sequence is TGTGCCAGCACTCCTGGCAGGAGCTCCTACGAGCAGTACTTC. Translated: CASTPGRSSYEQYF. This rearrangement joins TRBV27 to TRBJ2-7, with D hard to call. V lost 7 bases to trimming and J lost 0 bases, with 13 bases between them. The CDR3 consists of 14 residues. Germline lookup yields CDR1 MNHEY and CDR2 SMNVEV (reference sequence).

The rearrangement uses TRBV18 and TRBJ2-6; D ambiguous. Trimming left V 3 bases short and J 2 bases short, with 8 bases between. CDR1 and CDR2 (germline): KGHSH, LQKENI. CDR3 size: 15 residues. The CDR3 region is CASSPDGTGANVLTF. CDR3 DNA: TGTGCCAGCTCACCGGACGGAACTGGGGCCAACGTCCTGACTTTC. Full variable domain (missing parts from reference TRBV18 and TRBJ2-6): NAGVMQNPRHLVRRRGQEARLRCSPMKGHSHVYWYRQLPEEGLKFMVYLQKENIIDESGMPKERFSAEFPKEGPSILRIQQVVRGDSAAYFCASSPDGTGANVLTFGAGSRLTVL.

The gene calls are TRBV4-1 and TRBJ1-1, with 9 positions matching TRBD1. Trimming removed 0 bases from V and 2 bases from J; junction bases left unmatched: 7. The CDR3 totals 17 residues. Germline assignment: CDR1 MGHRA and CDR2 YSYEKL. CDR3 region: CASSQDPGTGTNTEAFF. The CDR3, as DNA: TGCGCCAGCAGCCAAGATCCAGGGACAGGGACAAACACTGAAGCTTTCTTT.

V usage is TRBV7-8 and J usage is TRBJ2-2; no firm D call. The CDR3 contains 17 residues. V gave up 5 bases and J gave up 4 bases, with 20 bases separating them. CDR1 is SGHVS and CDR2 is FQNEAQ in the germline V gene. The CDR3 coding sequence is TGTGCCAGCAGCCCAGCCGCAGAGCGAACCTCCACCGGGGAGCTGTTTTTT. It is translated as CASSPAAERTSTGELFF.

This clone was picked up one time. The V and J genes are TRBV5-1 and TRBJ2-7; D may correspond to TRBD1 or TRBD2 (5 bases each). V was trimmed by 4 bases and J by 0 bases, leaving 14 bases between them. The V gene's germline CDR1 is SGHRS and CDR2 YFSETQ. CDR3 length: 15 residues. The CDR3 nucleotides are TGCGCCAGCAGCCACACCGGGACCGTCTCCTACGAGCAGTACTTC. This translates into CASSHTGTVSYEQYF.

The gene calls are TRBV11-2 and TRBJ2-7, with TRBD1 matching over 7 bases. The length of the CDR3 is 14 residues. Germline CDR1 SGHAT, CDR2 FQNNGV. Unmatched junction bases numbered 5, after V lost 1 base and J lost 5 bases. This CDR3 reads CASSLGQGVNEQYF. DNA for the CDR3: TGTGCCAGCAGCTTAGGGCAGGGGGTCAACGAGCAGTACTTC.

The chain links TRBV19 to TRBJ2-2, with D possibly being TRBD2 (5 bases). Per germline, CDR1 LNHDA and CDR2 SQIVND (reference sequence). Trimming cost V 3 bases and J 7 bases, with 15 bases left between them. There are 15 residues in the CDR3. CDR3 residues: CASSIVKGAGGELFF. DNA of the CDR3: TGTGCCAGTAGTATCGTTAAGGGCGCGGGCGGGGAGCTGTTTTTT.

The CDR3 protein is CASSPPRDLAKNIQYF. CDR3 nucleotide sequence: TGTGCCAGCTCACCTCCAAGGGATCTAGCCAAAAACATTCAGTACTTC. The chain couples TRBV18 to TRBJ2-4, with D unresolved. Looked up from germline, CDR1 is KGHSH and CDR2 is LQKENI. The CDR3 loop spans 16 amino acids. V was shortened by 3 bases and J by 0 bases, with 12 bases between the two germline ends.

The chain uses TRBV18 and TRBJ1-2, with 9 bases aligning to TRBD1. Trimming at V came to 5 bases and at J to 0 bases, leaving 7 bases not matched to a gene. The CDR3 loop spans 16 amino acids. Germline V gene sequence: CDR1 KGHSH, CDR2 LQKENI. In DNA, the CDR3 is TGTGCCAGCTCAACAGGGGGCAAGGGCTCTAACTATGGCTACACCTTC. Protein sequence: CASSTGGKGSNYGYTF.

This rearrangement joins TRBV30 to TRBJ2-4, with D unresolved. V lost 4 bases to trimming and J lost 0 bases, with 13 bases between them. Germline loops: CDR1 GTSNPN, CDR2 SVGIG (reference sequence). CDR3 size: 15 residues. Here the CDR3 DNA reads TGTGCCTGGAAGCATGGTGACATAGCCAAAAACATTCAGTACTTC. Translated, it gives CAWKHGDIAKNIQYF.

V gene TRBV2 combines with J gene TRBJ2-7; D is tentatively TRBD1 or TRBD2 (5 bases each). Trimming removed 6 bases from V and 9 bases from J, with 30 bases in between. Germline V gene lookup returns CDR1 SNHLY and CDR2 FYNNEI. The CDR3 has 17 residues. The CDR3 sequence: CASSETYEASRVRGQYF. The CDR3 DNA is TGTGCCAGCAGCGAAACCTACGAAGCCTCAAGGGTGAGGGGGCAGTACTTC.

This clone appeared a few times. The gene calls are TRBV30 and TRBJ1-3; D is unclear. The V and J ends lost 1 base and 8 bases respectively, with 12 bases between them. CDR3 length: 13 amino acids. The germline CDR1 and CDR2 sequences are GTSNPN and SVGIG (reference sequence). The CDR3 DNA sequence: TGTGCCTGGAGTGGAGGACCTTGGGACACCATATATTTT. Encoded protein: CAWSGGPWDTIYF. Combining the CDR3 with reference TRBV30 and TRBJ1-3 gives the whole variable domain SQTIHQWPATLVQPVGSPLSLECTVEGTSNPNLYWYRQAAGRGLQLLFYSVGIGQISSEVPQNLSASRPQDRQFILSSKKLLLSDSGFYLCAWSGGPWDTIYFGEGSWLTVV.

The rearrangement uses TRBV18 and TRBJ2-7; 7 positions match TRBD2. Germline V gene sequence: CDR1 KGHSH, CDR2 LQKENI. V was clipped by 1 base and J by 6 bases; unmatched bases: 6. The length of the CDR3 is 14 residues. The chain's CDR3 is CASSPQRGTREQYF. The CDR3 DNA sequence: TGTGCCAGCTCACCACAGCGGGGAACACGCGAGCAGTACTTC.

J is TRBJ2-2 and V is TRBV6-5; D is perhaps TRBD1 (5 bases). Germline V gene data show CDR1 as MNHEY and CDR2 as SVGAGI. V lost 3 bases, J lost 0 bases, and 8 bases lay in between. This CDR3 comprises 15 residues. CDR3: CASSYRTSNTGELFF. The CDR3 DNA sequence: TGTGCCAGCAGTTATCGGACATCGAACACCGGGGAGCTGTTTTTT.

The rearrangement links TRBV4-2 to TRBJ2-7; no definite D call. Deletions cut 0 bases from V and 2 bases from J, with 11 bases between. This CDR3 is 15 amino acids long. The germline CDR1 and CDR2 sequences are LGHNA and YNFKEQ. The CDR3 sequence: CASSQDYHSTYEQYF. Here the CDR3 DNA reads TGTGCCAGCAGCCAAGATTATCACAGTACCTACGAGCAGTACTTC.

The chain combines TRBV19 with TRBJ2-1; unclear D gene. The CDR3 is 13 residues long. Germline V gene lookup returns CDR1 LNHDA and CDR2 SQIVND (reference sequence). V lost 4 bases, J lost 9 bases, and 13 bases lay in between. The CDR3 protein is CASSRQPLGEQFF. As DNA, the CDR3 is TGTGCCAGTAGTAGACAACCTCTCGGTGAGCAGTTCTTC.

This chain links TRBV5-1 with TRBJ2-5; 10 bases line up with TRBD1. This CDR3 region has 17 residues. CDR1 SGHRS and CDR2 YFSETQ come from the germline V gene. The V gene end was trimmed by 3 bases and the J gene end by 5 bases; junction bases not matched to a gene: 13. The CDR3 loop is CASSSPEGTGVSETQYF. In DNA form, the CDR3 reads TGCGCCAGCAGCTCCCCAGAGGGGACAGGGGTTTCGGAGACCCAGTACTTC.

This chain joins TRBV4-2 and TRBJ1-6; tentative D call: TRBD1 (5 bases). CDR3 length: 15 residues. Trimming stripped 4 bases from V and 5 bases from J, with 12 bases between. CDR1 is LGHNA and CDR2 is YNFKEQ in the germline V gene. CDR3 in amino acids: CASSPEARDNSPLHF. In DNA, the CDR3 is TGTGCCAGCAGCCCCGAGGCCAGGGATAATTCACCCCTCCACTTT.

This clone was seen more than once but under ten times. The rearrangement uses TRBV7-2 and TRBJ1-3; the match to TRBD1 covers 7 bases. CDR1 and CDR2 (germline): SGHTA, FQGNSA. With V trimmed by 4 bases and J by 4 bases, 7 bases remained unmatched. The length of the CDR3 is 15 residues. The CDR3 bases are TGTGCCAGCAGCTCACAGACAGGGCTAGGAAACACCATATATTTT. Protein: CASSSQTGLGNTIYF.